The 17 T cell receptor beta chains below were found in one sample sequenced in a study of blood T cell repertoires in COVID-19. The assay was immunoSEQ multiplex PCR, and TCRdb's table has in-frame clones only and misses some. The table includes 200,000 to 250,000 clones, 65% to 85% detected once. Sample: peripheral blood. Receptors originate from a woman in her 30s with COVID-19, enrolled during active disease.

The V call is TRBV4-1, the J call TRBJ2-7; 7 bases agree with TRBD2. Germline V gene sequence: CDR1 MGHRA, CDR2 YSYEKL. V was pared by 5 bases and J by 0 bases, with 7 bases of the junction left unmatched. This CDR3 has 15 residues. The CDR3 coding sequence is TGCGCCAGCAGCAAGACTAGCAGCAGCTCCTACGAGCAGTACTTC. Translated: CASSKTSSSSYEQYF.

This clone was detected a few times. The chain has TRBV2 and TRBJ1-6; 7 bases align to TRBD1. The CDR3 is made up of 14 amino acids. Trimming cost V 8 bases and J 6 bases; bases outside gene matches: 7. CDR1 is SNHLY, CDR2 FYNNEI, per germline. The CDR3 DNA is TGTGCCAGCGCAAACAGGGGCGGTAATTCACCCCTCCACTTT. Encoded protein: CASANRGGNSPLHF.

The V call is TRBV28, the J call TRBJ2-3, with D tentatively TRBD1 (6 bases). V was pared by 3 bases and J by 4 bases, with 17 bases between. The CDR3 is 16 amino acids. CDR1 is MDHEN and CDR2 is SYDVKM in the germline V gene. This CDR3 is CASSLSEGVAADTQYF. CDR3 nucleotides: TGTGCCAGCAGTTTGTCCGAGGGGGTGGCGGCAGATACGCAGTATTTT.

The V call is TRBV6-4, the J call TRBJ2-7; D call uncertain. CDR1 is MRHNA, CDR2 SNTAGT, per germline. This CDR3 comprises 11 residues. V lost 7 bases and J 0 bases, leaving 4 bases between the germline ends. The CDR3 here is CASTYSYEQYF. CDR3 coding DNA: TGTGCCAGCACCTACTCCTACGAGCAGTACTTC.

This sequence joins TRBV13 and TRBJ1-1; 10 bases line up with TRBD1. CDR3 length equals 14 residues. V was pared by 5 bases and J by 7 bases, with 7 bases of the junction left unmatched. The germline V gene has CDR1 PRHDT and CDR2 FYEKMQ (reference sequence). CDR3 bases: TGTGCCAGCAGCCGAAGACAGGGGGCGTATGAAGCTTTCTTT. Translation: CASSRRQGAYEAFF. Combining the CDR3 with reference TRBV13 and TRBJ1-1 gives the whole variable domain AAGVIQSPRHLIKEKRETATLKCYPIPRHDTVYWYQQGPGQDPQFLISFYEKMQSDKGSIPDRFSAQQFSDYHSELNMSSLELGDSALYFCASSRRQGAYEAFFGQGTRLTVV.

The rearrangement joins TRBV5-5 to TRBJ2-7; 7 bases are a match to TRBD2. The CDR3 totals 14 residues. The trim removed 0 bases at V and 2 bases at J, leaving 2 bases unmatched. Germline V gene lookup returns CDR1 SGHKS and CDR2 YYEKEE (reference sequence). The CDR3 loop reads CASSLAAGAYEQYF. DNA of the CDR3: TGTGCCAGCAGCTTGGCCGCGGGGGCCTACGAGCAGTACTTC.

The chain carries TRBV6-5 and TRBJ1-1; a possible D gene is TRBD1 (5 bases). This CDR3 has 14 amino acids. Germline CDR1 MNHEY, CDR2 SVGAGI. Trimming took off 5 bases at V and 8 bases at J, with 18 bases between the two ends. The CDR3 bases are TGTGCCAGCAGTACCATTACAGGAGACCGCGAAGCTTTCTTT. As protein: CASSTITGDREAFF.

The chain joins TRBV5-6 to TRBJ2-1, with D maybe TRBD2 (6 bases). CDR3 length: 14 amino acids. The V gene lost 2 bases and the J gene lost 7 bases, with 13 bases spanning the gap. Germline V CDR1 and CDR2: SGHDT, YYEEEE. CDR3 bases: TGTGCCAGCAGCTTACTAGCCCTAAGAAATGAGCAGTTCTTC. Its translation: CASSLLALRNEQFF.

The chain carries TRBV11-2 and TRBJ1-2; D ambiguous. V was cut by 1 base and J by 4 bases, with 13 bases left in between. This CDR3 contains 15 residues. Looked up from germline, CDR1 is SGHAT and CDR2 is FQNNGV. CDR3 loop: CASSLGLGEGYGYTF. The CDR3, as DNA: TGTGCCAGCAGCTTAGGTCTCGGGGAGGGCTATGGCTACACCTTC.

The rearrangement uses TRBV28 and TRBJ1-4, with 7 bases lining up with TRBD1. The length of the CDR3 is 15 residues. Per the germline V gene, CDR1 is MDHEN and CDR2 is SYDVKM. V lost 5 bases, J lost 6 bases, and 9 bases stayed unmatched. The CDR3 reads CASSTNDRVYEKLFF. As DNA, the CDR3 is TGTGCCAGCAGTACCAATGACAGGGTTTATGAAAAACTGTTTTTT.

The rearrangement links TRBV5-4 to TRBJ1-1; 9 bases align to TRBD1. Germline CDR1 and CDR2: SGHNT and YYREEE (reference sequence). The CDR3 runs to 15 residues. V trimming: 3 bases; J trimming: 2 bases; junction bases outside the gene matches: 5. The CDR3 DNA is TGTGCCAGCAGCTCTAGGACAGGGGAAAACACTGAAGCTTTCTTT. Translation gives CASSSRTGENTEAFF.

The DNA of the CDR3 is TGTGCCAGCAGCGGACGACAGGGAACCTACGAGCAGTACTTC. Residues: CASSGRQGTYEQYF. The chain recombines TRBV11-1 with TRBJ2-7, with 7 bases identical to TRBD1. Germline V CDR1 and CDR2: SGHAT, FQDESV (reference sequence). This CDR3 is built from 14 residues. Trimming at V came to 5 bases and at J to 2 bases, leaving 6 bases not matched to a gene.

This rearrangement joins TRBV19 to TRBJ1-2; D perhaps matches TRBD1 (5 bases). Looked up from germline, CDR1 is LNHDA and CDR2 is SQIVND (reference sequence). This CDR3 comprises 14 residues. Trimming stripped 6 bases from V and 3 bases from J, with 14 bases between. The CDR3 here is CASRGGSRDYGYTF. CDR3 bases: TGTGCCAGTAGGGGGGGGAGCCGCGACTATGGCTACACCTTC.

The chain employs TRBV28 and TRBJ1-2; the D is unclear. This CDR3 comprises 13 residues. CDR1 and CDR2 from the germline V gene are MDHEN and SYDVKM. V lost 5 bases, J lost 0 bases, and 7 bases lay in between. DNA of the CDR3: TGTGCCAGCAGTAGAGGAACTAACTATGGCTACACCTTC. This encodes CASSRGTNYGYTF.

This chain uses TRBV19 with TRBJ2-2, with D perhaps TRBD1 (6 bases). The ends were cut back, 7 bases at V and 4 bases at J, with 16 bases in the middle. Germline-derived CDR1 and CDR2 are LNHDA and SQIVND (reference sequence). This CDR3 spans 15 amino acids. The CDR3: CASTILQGSTGELFF. The CDR3 DNA sequence: TGTGCCAGTACCATTCTTCAGGGGAGCACCGGGGAGCTGTTTTTT.

This chain joins TRBV5-1 and TRBJ2-1, with a tentative D call TRBD2 (6 bases). This CDR3 comprises 13 residues. In germline, CDR1 is SGHRS, CDR2 YFSETQ. The ends were cut back, 4 bases at V and 7 bases at J, with 12 bases in the middle. The DNA for the CDR3 is TGCGCCAGCAGCGCGGGATCGTTTAATGAGCAGTTCTTC. It yields the protein CASSAGSFNEQFF.

This chain links TRBV13 with TRBJ2-7; maybe TRBD2 (5 bases). Deletions cut 1 base from V and 2 bases from J, with 9 bases between. Germline-derived CDR1 and CDR2 are PRHDT and FYEKMQ (reference sequence). This CDR3 has 14 amino acids. CDR3 amino acids: CASSLEGVAYEQYF. In DNA, the CDR3 is TGTGCCAGCAGCTTAGAGGGAGTGGCCTACGAGCAGTACTTC. Full variable domain (rest looked up from reference TRBV13 and TRBJ2-7): AAGVIQSPRHLIKEKRETATLKCYPIPRHDTVYWYQQGPGQDPQFLISFYEKMQSDKGSIPDRFSAQQFSDYHSELNMSSLELGDSALYFCASSLEGVAYEQYFGPGTRLTVT.